The subject of this entry is one T cell receptor (beta chain). The sample comes from a study of blood T cell repertoires in COVID-19. For the study at large: Researchers got acute and convalescent COVID-19 samples from the United States, Italy and Spain.

The V end lost 6 bases, the J end lost 6 bases, and 17 bases lay between the germline ends. Germline-derived CDR1 and CDR2 are MNHEY and SVGAGI. The CDR3 loop spans 14 amino acids. The data were produced by immunoSEQ multiplex PCR, yet TCRdb's version contains in-frame clones alone and is incomplete. The top ten clones hold roughly 1.7% of a sample with hundreds of thousands of clones, over 75% of them seen once. Sequenced input: PBMCs or T cells enriched from blood (not recorded which). The chain links TRBV6-5 to TRBJ1-2; D remains unclear. The source is a middle-aged man who had recovered from COVID-19. This chain's CDR3 is CASSNGDMDHGYTF. Here the CDR3 DNA reads TGTGCCAGCAGCAACGGCGACATGGATCATGGCTACACCTTC.